The TCR beta chain described here comes from a study of blood T cells in healthy people across ages. Combining a sample-barcoded 5' primer with a J-beta primer mix, a second PCR ran for roughly 6 to 11 cycles. TCRdb processed the 5' RACE reads anew with MiXCR; each CDR3 protein has one entry. The sample carries 1.6 million or so distinct CDR3 sequences, around 35% recorded once. In this sample, this clonotype turned up a few times. The TCR was taken from a woman in her 30s in good health. The sample consisted of blood.

The CDR3 loop reads CASSQQILPGPTSYEQYF. The CDR3 DNA follows: TGCGCCAGCAGCCAACAAATCCTTCCGGGACCCACCTCCTACGAGCAGTACTTC. The chain recombines TRBV4-1 with TRBJ2-7, with D perhaps assigned TRBD1 or TRBD2 (5 bases each). The V gene lost 2 bases and the J gene lost 0 bases, with 20 bases spanning the gap. Germline V gene sequence: CDR1 MGHRA, CDR2 YSYEKL. The CDR3 has 18 residues.